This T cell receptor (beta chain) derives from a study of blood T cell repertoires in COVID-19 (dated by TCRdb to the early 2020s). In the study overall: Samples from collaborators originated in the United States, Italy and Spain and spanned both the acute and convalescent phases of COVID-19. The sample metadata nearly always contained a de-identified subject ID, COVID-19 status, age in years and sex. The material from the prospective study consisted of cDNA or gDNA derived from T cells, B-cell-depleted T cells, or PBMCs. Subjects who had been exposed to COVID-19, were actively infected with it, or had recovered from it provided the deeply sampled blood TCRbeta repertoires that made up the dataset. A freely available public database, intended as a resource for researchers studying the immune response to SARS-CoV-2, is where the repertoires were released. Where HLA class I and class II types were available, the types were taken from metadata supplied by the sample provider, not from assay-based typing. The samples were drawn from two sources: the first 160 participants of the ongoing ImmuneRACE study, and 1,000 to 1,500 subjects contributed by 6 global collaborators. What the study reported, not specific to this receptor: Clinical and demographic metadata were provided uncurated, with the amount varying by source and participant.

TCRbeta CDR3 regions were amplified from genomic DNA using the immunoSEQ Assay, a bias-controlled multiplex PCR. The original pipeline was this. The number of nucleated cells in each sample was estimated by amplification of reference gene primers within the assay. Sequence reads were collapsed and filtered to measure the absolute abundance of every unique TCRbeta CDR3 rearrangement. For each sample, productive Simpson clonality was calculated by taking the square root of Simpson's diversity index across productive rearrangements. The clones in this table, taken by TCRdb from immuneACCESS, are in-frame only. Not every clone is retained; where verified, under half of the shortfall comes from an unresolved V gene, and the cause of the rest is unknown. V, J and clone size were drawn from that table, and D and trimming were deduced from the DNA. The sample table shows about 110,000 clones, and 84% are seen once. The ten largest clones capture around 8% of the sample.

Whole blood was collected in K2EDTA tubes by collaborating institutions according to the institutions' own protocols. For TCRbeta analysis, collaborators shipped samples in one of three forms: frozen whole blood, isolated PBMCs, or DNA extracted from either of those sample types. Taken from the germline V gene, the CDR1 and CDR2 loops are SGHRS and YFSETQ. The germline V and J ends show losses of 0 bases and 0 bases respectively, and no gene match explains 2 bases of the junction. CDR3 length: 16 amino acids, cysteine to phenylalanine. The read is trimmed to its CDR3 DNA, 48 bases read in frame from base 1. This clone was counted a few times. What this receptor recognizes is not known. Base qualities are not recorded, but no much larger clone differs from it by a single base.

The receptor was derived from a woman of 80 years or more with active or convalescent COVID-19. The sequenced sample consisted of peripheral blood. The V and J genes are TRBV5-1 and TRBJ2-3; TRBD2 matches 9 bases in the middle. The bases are TGCGCCAGCAGCTTGGCGCTAGCGGGGAGCACAGATACGCAGTATTTT. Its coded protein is CASSLALAGSTDTQYF.